Listed below are T cell receptor beta chains from one sample, sequenced in a study of blood T cell repertoires in COVID-19. Profiled with immunoSEQ multiplex PCR; TCRdb holds only in-frame clones, not every one. The sample holds about 240,000 clones, 75% to 85% seen once. The sequenced material came from peripheral blood. These receptors came from a man aged 50 to 59 with COVID-19, enrolled during active disease. CDR3s include the opening cysteine and the closing phenylalanine or tryptophan. Each record gives: D gene, J gene, CDR3 length, V gene, clone size, CDR3 DNA, CDR3 protein. The D gene is left open where the match is weak. Where a row states a size, it is once, few, many or the class of an expanded clone; other rows omit it.

D: .; J: TRBJ2-3; length: 16; V: TRBV9; size: .; DNA: TGTGCCAGCAGCCCCGTGGGGGGTCCTAGCACAGATACGCAGTATTTT; CDR3: CASSPVGGPSTDTQYF
D: .; J: TRBJ2-7; length: 13; V: TRBV7-6; size: once; DNA: TGTGCCAGCAGCTTAGCCACGGGGGTCGAGCAGTACTTC; CDR3: CASSLATGVEQYF
D: .; J: TRBJ1-1; length: 13; V: TRBV28; size: .; DNA: TGTGCCAGCAGCAATGAATGGTCGAGTGAAGCTTTCTTT; CDR3: CASSNEWSSEAFF
D: .; J: TRBJ1-5; length: 16; V: TRBV4-1; size: .; DNA: TGCGCCAGCAGCCAAGAAGGAGATCGGGTGAATCAGCCCCAGCATTTT; CDR3: CASSQEGDRVNQPQHF
D: TRBD1; J: TRBJ1-6; length: 14; V: TRBV2; size: few; DNA: TGTGCCAGCAGTGGACAGGGGTTTAATTCACCCCTCCACTTT; CDR3: CASSGQGFNSPLHF
D: .; J: TRBJ2-2; length: 13; V: TRBV7-3; size: .; DNA: TGTGCCAGCAGCCCAACAGCCGGAGGGGAGCTGTTTTTT; CDR3: CASSPTAGGELFF
D: .; J: TRBJ1-5; length: 13; V: TRBV6-5; size: .; DNA: TGTGCCAGCAGTATGGGGGCTTGGCAGCCCCAGCATTTT; CDR3: CASSMGAWQPQHF
D: TRBD1; J: TRBJ2-2; length: 15; V: TRBV2; size: .; DNA: TGTGCCAGCAGGGACAGGACCTCGAACACCGGGGAGCTGTTTTTT; CDR3: CASRDRTSNTGELFF
D: .; J: TRBJ1-4; length: 14; V: TRBV15; size: few; DNA: TGTGCCACCAGCAGGGACAGATGGGATGAAAAACTGTTTTTT; CDR3: CATSRDRWDEKLFF
D: TRBD1; J: TRBJ1-1; length: 14; V: TRBV5-6; size: .; DNA: TGTGCCAGCAGCTCGCAGGGGGGGAACACTGAAGCTTTCTTT; CDR3: CASSSQGGNTEAFF
D: .; J: TRBJ2-3; length: 12; V: TRBV27; size: .; DNA: TGTGCCAGCAGTTCGCCAGCAGATACGCAGTATTTT; CDR3: CASSSPADTQYF
D: .; J: TRBJ2-7; length: 14; V: TRBV3-1/TRBV3-2; size: .; DNA: TGTGCCAGCAGCCACTACCCACAGGGCGGGGAGCAGTACTTC; CDR3: CASSHYPQGGEQYF
D: TRBD1; J: TRBJ2-3; length: 15; V: TRBV5-1; size: .; DNA: TGCGCCAGCAGCTACGGGACAGGGGGCGAAGATACGCAGTATTTT; CDR3: CASSYGTGGEDTQYF
D: TRBD1; J: TRBJ2-6; length: 17; V: TRBV2; size: .; DNA: TGTGCCAGCACCCCCGGACAGGGAAAATCTGGGGCCAACGTCCTGACTTTC; CDR3: CASTPGQGKSGANVLTF
D: TRBD2; J: TRBJ2-1; length: 18; V: TRBV7-8; size: .; DNA: TGTGCCAGCAGCCGACAGGGGACTAGCGGGGGCTCCTACAATGAGCAGTTCTTC; CDR3: CASSRQGTSGGSYNEQFF
D: .; J: TRBJ2-3; length: 14; V: TRBV18; size: .; DNA: TGTGCCAGCTCACCACCGCCGGACAGTAATACGCAGTATTTT; CDR3: CASSPPPDSNTQYF
D: TRBD1; J: TRBJ2-5; length: 12; V: TRBV5-1; size: .; DNA: TGCGCCAGCCAGGGACAGGGCGAGACCCAGTACTTC; CDR3: CASQGQGETQYF
D: .; J: TRBJ1-4; length: 16; V: TRBV18; size: .; DNA: TGTGCCAGCTCACCGCTTGACGGCCCGGCGGGGGGAAAACTGTTTTTT; CDR3: CASSPLDGPAGGKLFF
D: .; J: TRBJ1-2; length: 14; V: TRBV6-6; size: few; DNA: TGTGCCAGCTGCCGAGGGGGATCTGACTATGGCTACACCTTC; CDR3: CASCRGGSDYGYTF
D: .; J: TRBJ2-2; length: 15; V: TRBV7-2; size: .; DNA: TGTGCCAGCAGCCCCTGGCCACCTAACACCGGGGAGCTGTTTTTT; CDR3: CASSPWPPNTGELFF
D: TRBD1; J: TRBJ2-7; length: 13; V: TRBV7-8; size: .; DNA: TGTGCCAGCAGCTTAGACAGGGGTCACGAGCAGTACTTC; CDR3: CASSLDRGHEQYF
D: TRBD1; J: TRBJ1-2; length: 15; V: TRBV9; size: .; DNA: TGTGCCAGCAGCGCCGGACAGGCGGTTAACTATGGCTACACCTTC; CDR3: CASSAGQAVNYGYTF
D: .; J: TRBJ1-1; length: 12; V: TRBV19; size: few; DNA: TGTGCCAGTAGTCGAGACATCACTGAAGCTTTCTTT; CDR3: CASSRDITEAFF
D: .; J: TRBJ1-3; length: 17; V: TRBV9; size: few; DNA: TGTGCCAGCAGCGTAGACTACAGGGCCTACTCTGGAAACACCATATATTTT; CDR3: CASSVDYRAYSGNTIYF
D: TRBD2; J: TRBJ2-3; length: 19; V: TRBV7-2; size: .; DNA: TGTGCCAGCAGCCCAGACCCGGGACTAGCGGGGAAAAGCACAGATACGCAGTATTTT; CDR3: CASSPDPGLAGKSTDTQYF
D: TRBD2; J: TRBJ2-3; length: 22; V: TRBV10-1; size: .; DNA: TGCGCCAGCAGTGAGTCGATTTATTCTAAGAGAAGTAGCGGGGGGACCACAGATACGCAGTATTTT; CDR3: CASSESIYSKRSSGGTTDTQYF
D: .; J: TRBJ2-7; length: 13; V: TRBV9; size: once; DNA: TGTGCCAGCAGCGTAGGGGGAGGTATCGAGCAGTACTTC; CDR3: CASSVGGGIEQYF
D: .; J: TRBJ2-1; length: 10; V: TRBV7-5; size: .; DNA: TGTGCCAGAAGCCCTTGTAAGCAGTTCTTC; CDR3: CARSPCKQFF